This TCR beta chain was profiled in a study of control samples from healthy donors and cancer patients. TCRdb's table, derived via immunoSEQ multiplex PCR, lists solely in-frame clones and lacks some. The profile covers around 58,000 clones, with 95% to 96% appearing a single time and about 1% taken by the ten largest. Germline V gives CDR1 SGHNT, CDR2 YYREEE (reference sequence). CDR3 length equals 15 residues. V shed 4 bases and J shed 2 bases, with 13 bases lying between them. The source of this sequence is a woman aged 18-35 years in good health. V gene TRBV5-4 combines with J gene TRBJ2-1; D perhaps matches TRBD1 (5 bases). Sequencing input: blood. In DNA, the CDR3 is TGTGCCAGCAGCCCCCCAGGGCTCGCCTACAATGAGCAGTTCTTC. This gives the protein CASSPPGLAYNEQFF.